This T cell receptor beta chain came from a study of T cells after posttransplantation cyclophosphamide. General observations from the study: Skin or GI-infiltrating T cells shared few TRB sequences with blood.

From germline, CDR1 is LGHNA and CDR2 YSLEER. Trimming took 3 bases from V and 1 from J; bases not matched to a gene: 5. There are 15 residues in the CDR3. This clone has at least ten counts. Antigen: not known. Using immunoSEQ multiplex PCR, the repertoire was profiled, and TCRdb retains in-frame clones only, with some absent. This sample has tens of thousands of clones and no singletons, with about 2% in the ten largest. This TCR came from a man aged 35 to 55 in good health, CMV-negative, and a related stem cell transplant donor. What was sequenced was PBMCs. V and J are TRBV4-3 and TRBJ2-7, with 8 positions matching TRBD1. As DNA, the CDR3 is TGCGCCAGCAGCCAGGGGACAGGCGTGTCCTACGAGCAGTACTTC. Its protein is CASSQGTGVSYEQYF.